This T cell receptor beta chain is from a study of cytomegalovirus exposure and HLA in healthy donors. Study results and limitations: Within a later analysis, the majority of CMV-associated TCR beta chains appeared HLA-restricted. In vitro, three CMV-associated chains proved specific for CMV antigens.

The PCR used 60 Vbeta and 13 Jbeta primers. Generated by immunoSEQ multiplex PCR, the TCRdb table keeps only in-frame clones and is missing some. The sample includes 150,000 to 200,000 clones, roughly 83% seen only once; the top ten take about 0.39%. On this clone itself: Its antigen is currently unknown.

This TCR was sampled from a boy aged 2 to 10 in good health and CMV-seronegative. Sequencing was carried out using PBMCs.

Here the CDR3 reads CASFRDTYSGNTIYF. The CDR3 region has the DNA TGTGCCAGCTTTCGGGACACCTACTCTGGAAACACCATATATTTT. V usage is TRBV19 and J usage is TRBJ1-3; the D gene is possibly TRBD1 (6 bases). CDR1 is LNHDA, CDR2 SQIVND, per germline (reference sequence). V shed 9 bases and J shed 0 bases, with 15 bases lying between them. This CDR3 has 15 amino acids.